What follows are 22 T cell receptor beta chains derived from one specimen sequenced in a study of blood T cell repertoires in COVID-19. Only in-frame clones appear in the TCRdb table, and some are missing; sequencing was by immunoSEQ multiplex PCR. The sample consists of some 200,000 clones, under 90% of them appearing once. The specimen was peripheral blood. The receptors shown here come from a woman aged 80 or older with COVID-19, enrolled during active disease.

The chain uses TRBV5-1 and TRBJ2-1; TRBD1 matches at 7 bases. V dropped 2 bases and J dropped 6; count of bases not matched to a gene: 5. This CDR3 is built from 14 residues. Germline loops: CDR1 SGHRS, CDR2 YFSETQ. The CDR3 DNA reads TGCGCCAGCAGCTTCGGACAGGCTGGCAATGAGCAGTTCTTC. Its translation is CASSFGQAGNEQFF.

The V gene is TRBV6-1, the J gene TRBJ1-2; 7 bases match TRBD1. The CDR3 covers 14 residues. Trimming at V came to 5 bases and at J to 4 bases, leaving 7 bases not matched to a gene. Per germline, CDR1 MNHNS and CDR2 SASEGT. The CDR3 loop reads CASSSRGDAYGYTF. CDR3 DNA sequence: TGTGCCAGCAGTTCCAGGGGGGATGCCTATGGCTACACCTTC.

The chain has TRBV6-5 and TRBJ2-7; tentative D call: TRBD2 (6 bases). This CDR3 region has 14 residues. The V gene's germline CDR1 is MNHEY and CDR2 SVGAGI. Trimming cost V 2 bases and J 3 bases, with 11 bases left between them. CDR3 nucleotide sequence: TGTGCCAGCAGTTACCGGCAGGGAGGCTACGAGCAGTACTTC. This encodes CASSYRQGGYEQYF.

In nucleotides, the CDR3 is TGTGCCACCAGCAGAGATAGAGACCAGGGGGAAAAACTGTTTTTT. It translates to CATSRDRDQGEKLFF. The chain combines TRBV15 with TRBJ1-4, with a tentative D call TRBD1 (6 bases). The CDR3 has 15 residues. V was cut by 0 bases and J by 8 bases, with 13 bases left in between. Looked up from germline, CDR1 is LNHNV and CDR2 is YYDKDF (reference sequence).

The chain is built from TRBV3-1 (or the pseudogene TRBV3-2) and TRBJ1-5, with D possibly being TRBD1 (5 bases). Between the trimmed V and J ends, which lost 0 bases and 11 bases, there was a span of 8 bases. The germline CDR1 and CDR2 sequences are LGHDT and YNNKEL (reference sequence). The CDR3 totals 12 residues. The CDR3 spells CASSQEGGAQHF. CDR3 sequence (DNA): TGTGCCAGCAGCCAAGAGGGGGGGGCCCAGCATTTT.

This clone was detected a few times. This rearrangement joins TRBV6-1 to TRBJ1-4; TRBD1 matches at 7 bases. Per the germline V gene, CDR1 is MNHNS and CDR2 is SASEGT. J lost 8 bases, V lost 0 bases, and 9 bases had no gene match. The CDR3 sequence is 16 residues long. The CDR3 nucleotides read TGTGCCAGCAGTGAAGCGGGTTCACAGGGGAGAGAAAAACTGTTTTTT. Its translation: CASSEAGSQGREKLFF.

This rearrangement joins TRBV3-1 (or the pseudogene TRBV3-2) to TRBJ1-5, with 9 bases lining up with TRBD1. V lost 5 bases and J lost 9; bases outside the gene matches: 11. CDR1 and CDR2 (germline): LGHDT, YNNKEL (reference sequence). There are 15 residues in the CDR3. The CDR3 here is CASSRDRDPVGPQHF. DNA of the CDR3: TGTGCCAGCAGCAGGGACAGGGACCCAGTCGGGCCCCAGCATTTT.

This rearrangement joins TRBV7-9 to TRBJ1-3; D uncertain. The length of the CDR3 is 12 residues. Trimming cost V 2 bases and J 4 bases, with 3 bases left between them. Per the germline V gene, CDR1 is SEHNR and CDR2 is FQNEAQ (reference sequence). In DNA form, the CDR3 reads TGTGCCAGCAGCTTACCGGGAAACACCATATATTTT. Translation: CASSLPGNTIYF.

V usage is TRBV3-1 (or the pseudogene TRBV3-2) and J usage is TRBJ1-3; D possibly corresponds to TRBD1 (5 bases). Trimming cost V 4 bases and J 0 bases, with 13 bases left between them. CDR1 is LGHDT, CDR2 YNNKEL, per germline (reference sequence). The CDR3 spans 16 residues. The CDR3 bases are TGTGCCAGCAGCCTACTCTCAGGGAACTCTGGAAACACCATATATTTT. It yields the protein CASSLLSGNSGNTIYF.

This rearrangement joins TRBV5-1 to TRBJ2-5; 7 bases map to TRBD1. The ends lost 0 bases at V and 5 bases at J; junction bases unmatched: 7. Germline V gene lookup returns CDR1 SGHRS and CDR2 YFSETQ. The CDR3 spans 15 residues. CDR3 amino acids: CASSLEGQRGETQYF. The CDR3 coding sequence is TGCGCCAGCAGCTTGGAGGGACAGAGAGGCGAGACCCAGTACTTC.

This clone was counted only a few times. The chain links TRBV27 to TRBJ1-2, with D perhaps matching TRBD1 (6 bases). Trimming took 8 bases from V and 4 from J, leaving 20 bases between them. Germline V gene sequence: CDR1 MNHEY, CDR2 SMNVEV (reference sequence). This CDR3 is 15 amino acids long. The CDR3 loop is CASRTTGSPSYGYTF. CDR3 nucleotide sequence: TGTGCCAGCCGAACAACAGGGTCGCCTTCCTATGGCTACACCTTC.

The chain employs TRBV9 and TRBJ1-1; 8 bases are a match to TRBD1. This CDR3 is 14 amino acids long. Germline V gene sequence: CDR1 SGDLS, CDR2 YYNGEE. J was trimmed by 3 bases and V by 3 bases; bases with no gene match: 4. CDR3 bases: TGTGCCAGCAGCGCAGGACAGGGACACACTGAAGCTTTCTTT. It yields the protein CASSAGQGHTEAFF.

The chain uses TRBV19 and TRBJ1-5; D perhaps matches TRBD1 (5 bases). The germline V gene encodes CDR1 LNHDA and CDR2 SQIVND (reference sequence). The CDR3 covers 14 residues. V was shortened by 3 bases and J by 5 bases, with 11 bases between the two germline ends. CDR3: CASSMGQPYQPQHF. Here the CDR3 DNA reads TGTGCCAGTAGTATGGGGCAGCCCTATCAGCCCCAGCATTTT.

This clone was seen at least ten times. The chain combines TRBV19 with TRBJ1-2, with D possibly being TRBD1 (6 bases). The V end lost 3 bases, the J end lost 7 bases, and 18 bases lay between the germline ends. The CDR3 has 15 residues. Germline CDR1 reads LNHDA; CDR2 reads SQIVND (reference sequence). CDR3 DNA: TGTGCCAGTAGTATGTTCGCGGGGGGCGCGGGTGGCTACACCTTC. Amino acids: CASSMFAGGAGGYTF.

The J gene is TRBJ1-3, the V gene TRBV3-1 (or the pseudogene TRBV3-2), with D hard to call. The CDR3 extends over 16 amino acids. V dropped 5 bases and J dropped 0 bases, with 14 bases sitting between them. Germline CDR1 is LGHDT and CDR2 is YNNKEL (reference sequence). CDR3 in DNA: TGTGCCAGCAGCGAGGGAAGGTCCCTCTCTGGAAACACCATATATTTT. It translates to CASSEGRSLSGNTIYF.

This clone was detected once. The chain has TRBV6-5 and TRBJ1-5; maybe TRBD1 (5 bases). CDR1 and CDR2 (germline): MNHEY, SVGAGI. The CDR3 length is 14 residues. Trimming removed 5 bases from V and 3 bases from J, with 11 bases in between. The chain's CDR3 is CASSRDSLNQPQHF. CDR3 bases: TGTGCCAGCAGTAGAGACAGCCTCAATCAGCCCCAGCATTTT.

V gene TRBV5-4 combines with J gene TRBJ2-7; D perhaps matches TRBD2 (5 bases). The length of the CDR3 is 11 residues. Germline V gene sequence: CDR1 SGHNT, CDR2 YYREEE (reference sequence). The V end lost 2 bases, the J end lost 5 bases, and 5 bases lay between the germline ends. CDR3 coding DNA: TGTGCCAGCAGCTTAGCGGACGAGCAGTACTTC. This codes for CASSLADEQYF.

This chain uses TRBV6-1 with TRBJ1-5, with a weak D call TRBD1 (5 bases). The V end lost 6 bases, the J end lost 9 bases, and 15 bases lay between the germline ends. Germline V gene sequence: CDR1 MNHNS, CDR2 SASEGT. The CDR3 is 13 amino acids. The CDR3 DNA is TGTGCCAGCAGGTTGGGGGGGAGGGGGCCCCAGCATTTT. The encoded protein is CASRLGGRGPQHF.

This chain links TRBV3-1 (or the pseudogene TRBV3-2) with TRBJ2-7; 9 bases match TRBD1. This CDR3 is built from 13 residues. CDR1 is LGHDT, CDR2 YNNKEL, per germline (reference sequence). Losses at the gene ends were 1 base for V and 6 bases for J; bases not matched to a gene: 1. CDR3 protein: CASSQGTGVEQYF. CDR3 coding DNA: TGTGCCAGCAGCCAAGGGACAGGGGTCGAGCAGTACTTC.

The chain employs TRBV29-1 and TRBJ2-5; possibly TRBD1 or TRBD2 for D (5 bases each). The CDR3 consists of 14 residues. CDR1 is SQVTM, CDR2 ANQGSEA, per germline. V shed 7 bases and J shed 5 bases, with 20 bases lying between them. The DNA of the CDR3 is TGCAGCGGGGGGATTCCCCGCCGAGGGGAGACCCAGTACTTC. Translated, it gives CSGGIPRRGETQYF.

As DNA, the CDR3 is TGTGCCAGCAGCGCTAGCGGGGGACAGAACACCGGGGAGCTGTTTTTT. It yields the protein CASSASGGQNTGELFF. This chain connects TRBV7-6 to TRBJ2-2, with 10 bases aligning to TRBD2. There are 16 residues in the CDR3. The germline gives CDR1 SGHVS, CDR2 FNYEAQ. With 5 bases clipped from V and 1 base from J, the junction kept 4 bases outside the gene matches.

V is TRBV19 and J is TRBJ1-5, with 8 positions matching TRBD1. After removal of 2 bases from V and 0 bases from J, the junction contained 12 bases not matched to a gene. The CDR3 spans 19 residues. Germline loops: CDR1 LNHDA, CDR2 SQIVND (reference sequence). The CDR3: CASSIHRGKHGDSNQPQHF. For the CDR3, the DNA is TGTGCCAGTAGTATACACAGGGGGAAACACGGGGATAGCAATCAGCCCCAGCATTTT.